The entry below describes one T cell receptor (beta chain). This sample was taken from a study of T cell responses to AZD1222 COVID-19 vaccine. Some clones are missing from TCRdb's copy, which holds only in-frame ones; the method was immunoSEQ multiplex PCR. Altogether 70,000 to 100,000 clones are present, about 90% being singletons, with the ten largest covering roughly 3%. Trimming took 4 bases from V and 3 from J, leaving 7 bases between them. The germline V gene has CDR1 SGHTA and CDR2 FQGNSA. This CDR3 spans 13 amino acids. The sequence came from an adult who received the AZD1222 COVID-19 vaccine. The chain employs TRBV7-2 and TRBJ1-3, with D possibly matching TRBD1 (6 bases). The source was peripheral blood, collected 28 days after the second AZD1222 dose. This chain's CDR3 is CASSSDSGNTIYF. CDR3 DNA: TGTGCCAGCAGCTCGGACAGTGGAAACACCATATATTTT. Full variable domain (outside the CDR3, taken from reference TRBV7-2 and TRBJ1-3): GAGVSQSPSNKVTEKGKDVELRCDPISGHTALYWYRQSLGQGLEFLIYFQGNSAPDKSGLPSDRFSAERTGGSVSTLTIQRTQQEDSAVYLCASSSDSGNTIYFGEGSWLTVV.